This is a list of T cell receptor beta chains from one sample in a study of cytomegalovirus exposure and HLA in healthy donors. Sequenced by immunoSEQ multiplex PCR; TCRdb stores in-frame clones only, minus some. The data hold fewer than 150,000 clones, with about 80% observed a single time. Sequencing was done on a sample of PBMCs. The receptors here all came from a man between 45 and 60 years old in good health and CMV-seronegative. CDR3s include the opening cysteine and the closing phenylalanine or tryptophan. A D gene is named only where the DNA matches it firmly. Expanded clones get a size class; other rows say once, few or many, or leave the size out.

cdr3_aa	cdr3_nt	clone_size	d_call	v_call	j_call
CASGSGGAANEKLFF	TGTGCCAGCGGAAGCGGGGGGGCCGCTAATGAAAAACTGTTTTTT	-	-	TRBV6-5	TRBJ1-4
CASSFIGRAPNEQFF	TGTGCCAGCAGTTTTATCGGGAGGGCCCCCAATGAGCAGTTCTTC	-	TRBD2	TRBV28	TRBJ2-1
CASSLTGGGSVDEQFF	TGCGCCAGCAGCCTTACGGGGGGCGGGAGTGTCGATGAGCAGTTCTTC	once	-	TRBV4-3	TRBJ2-1
CASSLPEFNEQFF	TGTGCCAGCAGCCTGCCGGAGTTCAATGAGCAGTTCTTC	-	-	TRBV7-9	TRBJ2-1
CASRAGTGRGQETQYF	TGTGCCAGCAGGGCCGGGACAGGCCGGGGCCAAGAGACCCAGTACTTC	-	TRBD1	TRBV11-2	TRBJ2-5
CASSPPAGGIYEQYF	TGTGCCAGCTCACCACCGGCGGGAGGAATTTACGAGCAGTACTTC	-	TRBD2	TRBV18	TRBJ2-7
CATSRSRDSAGFNEQFF	TGTGCCACCAGCAGATCCAGGGACTCCGCTGGGTTTAATGAGCAGTTCTTC	-	-	TRBV15	TRBJ2-1
CAWSFTVGLAGLVF	TGTGCCTGGAGTTTCACTGTGGGACTAGCGGGACTCGTCTTC	few	TRBD2	TRBV30	TRBJ2-7
CASSDPGVGKETQYF	TGTGCCAGCAGTGATCCGGGGGTTGGTAAAGAGACCCAGTACTTC	-	-	TRBV6-1	TRBJ2-5
CASSEGYYSGANVLTF	TGCGCCAGCAGTGAGGGATACTACTCTGGGGCCAACGTCCTGACTTTC	-	-	TRBV5-1	TRBJ2-6
CASSRQGTSYEQYF	TGTGCCAGCAGTAGACAGGGAACCTCCTACGAGCAGTACTTC	-	TRBD1	TRBV6-5	TRBJ2-7
CASTRGGGAGTDTQYF	TGTGCCAGCACCCGTGGGGGGGGAGCCGGTACAGATACGCAGTATTTT	-	TRBD2	TRBV28	TRBJ2-3
CATTDRGRYEQYF	TGTGCCACCACCGACAGGGGCCGGTACGAGCAGTACTTC	few	TRBD1	TRBV7-2	TRBJ2-7
CASSGNRGAEDTQYF	TGTGCCAGCAGTGGTAACAGGGGAGCTGAAGATACGCAGTATTTT	-	TRBD1	TRBV6-1	TRBJ2-3
CASSPLTGGDFPAYTF	TGTGCCAGCTCACCACTGACAGGGGGCGACTTCCCTGCCTACACCTTC	-	TRBD1	TRBV18	TRBJ1-2
CASSTRTGYDYGYTF	TGTGCCAGCAGTACCCGGACAGGCTACGACTATGGCTACACCTTC	-	TRBD1	TRBV6-6	TRBJ1-2
CASARTGTEAFF	TGTGCCAGCGCAAGAACAGGCACTGAAGCTTTCTTT	few	-	TRBV6-1	TRBJ1-1
CASSPQWTAPNTGELFF	TGTGCCAGCAGTCCACAATGGACAGCCCCGAACACCGGGGAGCTGTTTTTT	few	-	TRBV28	TRBJ2-2
CASSLGMTNEKLFF	TGCGCCAGCAGCCTAGGCATGACTAATGAAAAACTGTTTTTT	-	-	TRBV5-1	TRBJ1-4
CASSPGDRAGYTF	TGTGCCAGCTCACCAGGAGACAGGGCTGGCTACACCTTC	-	TRBD1	TRBV18	TRBJ1-2
CASSSYSGYGYTF	TGTGCCAGCAGTTCCTACAGTGGGTATGGCTACACCTTC	once	-	TRBV28	TRBJ1-2
CSVDSGSSTDTQYF	TGCAGCGTTGACAGCGGGTCTAGCACAGATACGCAGTATTTT	-	-	TRBV29-1	TRBJ2-3
CASSEFRLADKSYEQYF	TGTGCCAGCAGTGAATTTCGGCTAGCGGACAAATCCTACGAGCAGTACTTC	-	TRBD2	TRBV2	TRBJ2-7
CASSRSTDTQYF	TGTGCCAGCAGCCGTAGCACAGATACGCAGTATTTT	-	-	TRBV28	TRBJ2-3
CSVGTSGSSDTQYF	TGCAGCGTTGGGACTAGCGGGAGTTCAGATACGCAGTATTTT	-	TRBD2	TRBV29-1	TRBJ2-3
CASSSGRGGRPQHF	TGTGCCAGCAGTTCCGGACGGGGAGGTCGGCCCCAGCATTTT	-	-	TRBV27	TRBJ1-5
CATSRVPGQEAFF	TGTGCCACCAGCAGAGTCCCGGGACAGGAGGCTTTCTTT	-	TRBD1	TRBV15	TRBJ1-1
CASSITGVYEQYF	TGTGCCAGCAGTATTACAGGGGTCTACGAGCAGTACTTC	-	TRBD1	TRBV25-1	TRBJ2-7
CKAGNSYEQYF	TGTAAGGCGGGGAACTCCTACGAGCAGTACTTC	few	-	TRBV28	TRBJ2-7
CASSQTGPNYEAFF	TGTGCCAGCAGCCAGACAGGGCCTAATTATGAAGCTTTCTTT	-	TRBD1	TRBV11-2	TRBJ1-1
CASGTVYAGANVLTF	TGTGCCAGCGGGACAGTCTATGCTGGGGCCAACGTCCTGACTTTC	-	TRBD1	TRBV28	TRBJ2-6
CASSYETGNTIYF	TGTGCCAGCAGTTACGAGACTGGAAACACCATATATTTT	few	-	TRBV6-6	TRBJ1-3
CASSKAGSSYEQYF	TGTGCCAGCAGCAAAGCGGGGAGCTCCTACGAGCAGTACTTC	-	-	TRBV21-1	TRBJ2-7
CASSLSQGPYNEQFF	TGTGCCAGCAGTTTATCACAGGGTCCCTACAATGAGCAGTTCTTC	-	-	TRBV28	TRBJ2-1
CASSSSGTGFEKLFF	TGTGCCAGCAGTTCCTCCGGGACAGGGTTCGAAAAACTGTTTTTT	-	TRBD1	TRBV28	TRBJ1-4
CASSRGKVNYEQFF	TGTGCCAGCAGTAGGGGGAAGGTTAACTATGAGCAGTTCTTC	-	-	TRBV28	TRBJ2-1
CASSFRSSGISTDTQYF	TGTGCCAGCAGCTTTCGTTCTAGCGGGATAAGCACAGATACGCAGTATTTT	-	TRBD2	TRBV5-4	TRBJ2-3
CASSYPLTLSGTNTGELFF	TGTGCCAGCAGCTATCCCTTGACCCTTAGCGGTACGAACACCGGGGAGCTGTTTTTT	-	-	TRBV28	TRBJ2-2
CASQGARTEAFF	TGTGCCAGTCAGGGGGCGCGAACTGAAGCTTTCTTT	few	TRBD1	TRBV6-1	TRBJ1-1
CASSLGTGVNEQFF	TGTGCCAGCAGCTTGGGGACAGGGGTCAATGAGCAGTTCTTC	few	TRBD1	TRBV7-3	TRBJ2-1
CASSLDHRGLWEQYF	TGTGCCAGCAGCTTGGATCATAGGGGTCTTTGGGAGCAGTACTTC	-	-	TRBV5-4	TRBJ2-7
CASRDREANEKLFF	TGTGCCAGCAGAGACAGGGAGGCTAATGAAAAACTGTTTTTT	few	TRBD1	TRBV2	TRBJ1-4
CASSDGLNTEAFF	TGCGCCAGCAGTGACGGTCTGAACACTGAAGCTTTCTTT	-	-	TRBV10-1	TRBJ1-1
CASSLGQLGYEQYF	TGTGCCAGCAGTTTAGGACAATTGGGCTACGAGCAGTACTTC	-	-	TRBV28	TRBJ2-7
CASSARTVTNEQFF	TGCGCCAGCAGTGCAAGGACAGTAACAAATGAGCAGTTCTTC	-	-	TRBV10-1	TRBJ2-1
CASSQTSGMGSYNEQFF	TGTGCCAGCAGCCAGACTAGCGGTATGGGCTCCTACAATGAGCAGTTCTTC	-	TRBD2	TRBV6-4	TRBJ2-1
CASSLNPLGGQITAFF	TGTGCCAGCAGCTTAAACCCCCTAGGGGGCCAAATAACGGCTTTCTTT	-	TRBD1	TRBV7-2	TRBJ1-1
CASSPRGQGQYF	TGTGCCAGCAGCCCACGCGGACAGGGGCAGTACTTC	-	TRBD1	TRBV7-2	TRBJ2-7
CACSLDSPYEQYF	TGTGCCTGCTCCTTGGACAGTCCCTACGAGCAGTACTTC	few	-	TRBV30	TRBJ2-7
CASSARDRGIGELFF	TGTGCCAGCAGCGCCCGGGACAGGGGTATCGGGGAGCTGTTTTTT	-	TRBD1	TRBV7-2	TRBJ2-2
CASSQEYSQETQYF	TGCGCCAGCAGCCAAGAGTACAGCCAAGAGACCCAGTACTTC	-	-	TRBV4-3	TRBJ2-5
CAIRTRDSDTEAFF	TGTGCCATCAGGACCCGGGACAGCGACACTGAAGCTTTCTTT	once	TRBD1	TRBV10-3	TRBJ1-1
CASRLRVSNQPQHF	TGTGCCAGCAGGCTCAGGGTCAGCAATCAGCCCCAGCATTTT	-	-	TRBV28	TRBJ1-5
CASSFLAGSTDTQYF	TGCGCCAGCAGCTTCCTAGCGGGAAGCACAGATACGCAGTATTTT	-	TRBD2	TRBV5-1	TRBJ2-3